This T cell receptor beta chain stems from a study of beta chain features in type 1 diabetes. Study outcomes and limitations: Across all four CD4+ subsets, people with type 1 diabetes showed modestly shorter TCRB CDR3s.

Expressed TCRB transcripts got sequenced, as all isolated RNA was reverse transcribed. Using immunoSEQ multiplex PCR, the repertoire was profiled, and TCRdb retains in-frame clones only, with some absent. The sample lists fewer than 250,000 clones; 68% were seen once. Concerning this clone: The antigen is unknown.

Germline V CDR1 and CDR2: MNHEY, SMNVEV (reference sequence). Trimming at V came to 3 bases and at J to 4 bases, leaving 6 bases not matched to a gene. The CDR3 runs 16 residues. The source material was naive CD4+ T cells from blood. The sequence derives from a man aged 25-45 years in good health. V is TRBV27 and J is TRBJ2-6; 7 bases match TRBD1. The CDR3 spells CASSFEGAAGANVLTF. The CDR3 nucleotides are TGTGCCAGCAGTTTCGAGGGGGCTGCGGGGGCCAACGTCCTGACTTTC.